The 13 T cell receptor beta chains listed next were all sequenced from one sample in a study of cytomegalovirus exposure and HLA in healthy donors. Assay used: immunoSEQ multiplex PCR; TCRdb lists only in-frame clones, some missing. The sample shows 300,000 or so clones, nearly 90% of them seen only once. Sequencing input: PBMCs. The receptors here all came from a man younger than 40 in good health and CMV-seronegative.

The V gene is TRBV6-1, the J gene TRBJ2-2; 11 bases agree with TRBD2. The CDR3 is made up of 15 amino acids. V lost 6 bases to trimming and J lost 2 bases; unmatched junction nucleotides: 2. CDR1 and CDR2 (germline): MNHNS, SASEGT. The CDR3 DNA reads as TGTGCCAGCAGACTAGCGGGGGCTAACACCGGGGAGCTGTTTTTT. This sequence encodes CASRLAGANTGELFF.

This clone was recorded only once. The rearrangement joins TRBV11-1 to TRBJ2-7, with 7 bases matching TRBD1. With 4 bases clipped from V and 0 bases from J, the junction kept 12 bases outside the gene matches. Germline V CDR1 and CDR2: SGHAT, FQDESV (reference sequence). The CDR3 runs 17 residues. CDR3 protein: CASSSTLRQGSSYEQYF. CDR3 nucleotides: TGTGCCAGCAGCTCCACATTGCGACAGGGCAGCTCCTACGAGCAGTACTTC.

V gene TRBV25-1 combines with J gene TRBJ2-5, with TRBD2 as a possible D gene (6 bases). The V end was cut by 2 bases, the J end by 1 base, with 8 bases between. Germline V gene lookup returns CDR1 MGHDK and CDR2 SYGVNS. The CDR3 runs 14 residues. The CDR3 is CASSEAGSQETQYF. CDR3 in DNA: TGTGCCAGCAGTGAAGCGGGGTCCCAAGAGACCCAGTACTTC.

CDR3 nucleotides: TGTGCCAGCAGCTTAGCAGGAGGCTCCCGGGGCGGGGAGCTGTTTTTT. Translating gives CASSLAGGSRGGELFF. The gene calls are TRBV7-9 and TRBJ2-2; D might be TRBD2 (5 bases). The CDR3 runs to 16 residues. Between the trimmed V and J ends, which lost 0 bases and 7 bases, there was a span of 15 bases. Germline lookup yields CDR1 SEHNR and CDR2 FQNEAQ (reference sequence).

The chain recombines TRBV5-4 with TRBJ2-1; weak D call: TRBD2 (6 bases). The CDR3 spans 15 residues. The V and J ends lost 2 bases and 3 bases respectively, with 12 bases between them. Germline lookup yields CDR1 SGHNT and CDR2 YYREEE (reference sequence). CDR3 DNA: TGTGCCAGCAGCTTCACCCCGGGGGACTACAATGAGCAGTTCTTC. This sequence encodes CASSFTPGDYNEQFF.

This chain connects TRBV7-9 to TRBJ2-5; D might be TRBD2 (6 bases). CDR1 and CDR2 from the germline V gene are SEHNR and FQNEAQ (reference sequence). V lost 5 bases and J lost 2, with 12 bases in between. The CDR3 runs 14 residues. The chain's CDR3 is CASSPEGIQETQYF. The CDR3 region has the DNA TGTGCCAGCAGCCCGGAGGGCATACAAGAGACCCAGTACTTC.

The J gene is TRBJ1-3, the V gene TRBV10-1, with 7 bases matching TRBD1. The germline CDR1 and CDR2 sequences are WNHNN and SYGVQD (reference sequence). There are 14 residues in the CDR3. The ends lost 6 bases at V and 0 bases at J; junction bases unmatched: 2. The CDR3 DNA is TGCGCCAGCAGCCGGGACAGCTCTGGAAACACCATATATTTT. Translated: CASSRDSSGNTIYF.

The J gene is TRBJ2-3, the V gene TRBV7-9, with 7 bases fitting TRBD2. CDR1 is SEHNR and CDR2 is FQNEAQ in the germline V gene (reference sequence). V gave up 9 bases and J gave up 4 bases; unmatched junction bases: 13. The CDR3 loop spans 15 amino acids. The CDR3 DNA follows: TGTGCCAGTATGGGACTACTGGATCCCTCAGATACGCAGTATTTT. Protein sequence: CASMGLLDPSDTQYF.

V is TRBV18 and J is TRBJ1-1; the D is unclear. The CDR3 contains 13 residues. Germline V gene lookup returns CDR1 KGHSH and CDR2 LQKENI. V gave up 6 bases and J gave up 2 bases, with 10 bases separating them. The CDR3 region has the DNA TGTGCCAGCTCCCCGAACTACAACACTGAAGCTTTCTTT. Translated: CASSPNYNTEAFF.

The chain employs TRBV6-5 and TRBJ2-7, with 7 bases aligning to TRBD1. The CDR3 runs to 16 residues. From germline, CDR1 is MNHEY and CDR2 SVGAGI. Unmatched junction bases numbered 11, after V lost 2 bases and J lost 4 bases. As DNA, the CDR3 is TGTGCCAGCAGTTACATCTTGTGGGACAGAGCGTACGAGCAGTACTTC. It codes for CASSYILWDRAYEQYF.

The rearrangement joins TRBV19 to TRBJ1-5; TRBD1 matches 7 bases. The CDR3 length is 16 residues. Per the germline V gene, CDR1 is LNHDA and CDR2 is SQIVND (reference sequence). Trimming took 7 bases from V and 4 from J; bases not matched to a gene: 13. The CDR3, as DNA: TGTGCCAGTACCCTAATACCGGGACAGCTAAATCAGCCCCAGCATTTT. Protein product: CASTLIPGQLNQPQHF.

This chain links TRBV10-3 with TRBJ1-2; TRBD1 might be the D (6 bases). Trimming left V 0 bases short and J 3 bases short, with 8 bases between. Germline V gives CDR1 ENHRY, CDR2 SYGVKD. The CDR3 totals 14 residues. The CDR3 loop is CAISESTGYYGYTF. DNA of the CDR3: TGTGCCATCAGTGAGTCGACAGGTTACTATGGCTACACCTTC.

V gene TRBV27 combines with J gene TRBJ2-7, with D perhaps matching TRBD2 (5 bases). Germline CDR1 MNHEY, CDR2 SMNVEV (reference sequence). The CDR3 is made up of 12 amino acids. V was cut by 5 bases and J by 4 bases, with 9 bases left in between. In DNA, the CDR3 is TGTGCCAGCAGTCCTGAGGGTTACGAGCAGTACTTC. As protein: CASSPEGYEQYF.